This is a list of T cell receptor beta chains from one sample in a study of somatic mutations in cytotoxic T cells in rheumatoid arthritis. Repertoires were generated with immunoSEQ multiplex PCR, while TCRdb's copy carries only in-frame clones and drops some. The data show approximately 10,000 clones, almost 85% seen once. The material sequenced was CD8+ T cells sorted from blood. These receptors all stem from a woman aged 55-69 years with rheumatoid arthritis. Both conserved end residues are part of each CDR3. A D gene is named only where the DNA matches it firmly. Clone sizes are given selectively: once, few, many, or a class where the clone is expanded.

v_gene: TRBV15
abundance: NA
j_gene: TRBJ1-2
d_gene: NA
CDR3aa: CATSRDRGANYGYTF
CDR3nt: TGTGCCACCAGCAGAGATCGCGGAGCTAACTATGGCTACACCTTC

v_gene: TRBV19
abundance: NA
j_gene: TRBJ1-2
d_gene: NA
CDR3aa: CASLDSPYGYTF
CDR3nt: TGTGCCAGCTTAGACAGCCCCTATGGCTACACCTTC

v_gene: TRBV4-1
abundance: NA
j_gene: TRBJ2-7
d_gene: NA
CDR3aa: CASSQEFTGAVYEQYF
CDR3nt: TGCGCCAGCAGCCAAGAGTTTACGGGAGCAGTCTACGAGCAGTACTTC

v_gene: TRBV28
abundance: NA
j_gene: TRBJ1-1
d_gene: TRBD1
CDR3aa: CASNADRDATEAFF
CDR3nt: TGTGCCAGCAACGCAGACAGGGATGCCACTGAAGCTTTCTTT

v_gene: TRBV6-5
abundance: NA
j_gene: TRBJ2-1
d_gene: TRBD2
CDR3aa: CASSLAGGRDNEQFF
CDR3nt: TGTGCCAGCAGTCTAGCGGGAGGTCGGGATAATGAGCAGTTCTTC

v_gene: TRBV5-1
abundance: NA
j_gene: TRBJ2-5
d_gene: NA
CDR3aa: CASSLGARGELVGEETQYF
CDR3nt: TGCGCCAGCAGCTTGGGGGCCAGGGGCGAACTTGTGGGGGAAGAGACCCAGTACTTC

v_gene: TRBV21-1
abundance: NA
j_gene: TRBJ1-1
d_gene: NA
CDR3aa: CASSKGPFTGSGTEAFF
CDR3nt: TGTGCCAGCAGCAAAGGTCCATTTACAGGGTCGGGTACTGAAGCTTTCTTT

v_gene: TRBV27
abundance: once
j_gene: TRBJ2-7
d_gene: NA
CDR3aa: CASGFLGPYEQYF
CDR3nt: TGTGCCAGCGGCTTCCTGGGGCCCTACGAGCAGTACTTC

v_gene: TRBV9
abundance: NA
j_gene: TRBJ2-1
d_gene: NA
CDR3aa: CASSAGSISYNEQFF
CDR3nt: TGTGCCAGCAGCGCCGGGAGTATCTCCTACAATGAGCAGTTCTTC

v_gene: TRBV5-1
abundance: NA
j_gene: TRBJ2-7
d_gene: NA
CDR3aa: CASSPGQRGNEQYF
CDR3nt: TGCGCCAGCAGCCCGGGACAAAGAGGAAACGAGCAGTACTTC

v_gene: TRBV6-5
abundance: NA
j_gene: TRBJ2-7
d_gene: TRBD2
CDR3aa: CASSYGTSGIEQYF
CDR3nt: TGTGCCAGCAGTTACGGGACTAGCGGGATCGAGCAGTACTTC

v_gene: TRBV13
abundance: NA
j_gene: TRBJ1-1
d_gene: TRBD1
CDR3aa: CASSRGTGRTEAFF
CDR3nt: TGTGCCAGCAGCCGCGGGACAGGGAGGACTGAAGCTTTCTTT

v_gene: TRBV27
abundance: NA
j_gene: TRBJ2-3
d_gene: TRBD2
CDR3aa: CASSGTSALPRTDTQYF
CDR3nt: TGTGCCAGCAGTGGGACTAGCGCCCTGCCCCGCACAGATACGCAGTATTTT

v_gene: TRBV6-5
abundance: NA
j_gene: TRBJ2-7
d_gene: TRBD1
CDR3aa: CASSYGQGIPEQYF
CDR3nt: TGTGCCAGCAGCTACGGACAGGGCATCCCCGAGCAGTACTTC

v_gene: TRBV11-3
abundance: NA
j_gene: TRBJ2-7
d_gene: NA
CDR3aa: CASSLVGGRRTYEQYF
CDR3nt: TGTGCCAGCAGCTTAGTAGGCGGTCGGCGAACCTACGAGCAGTACTTC

v_gene: TRBV28
abundance: NA
j_gene: TRBJ1-5
d_gene: TRBD1
CDR3aa: CATGQANQPQHF
CDR3nt: TGTGCCACCGGACAGGCCAATCAGCCCCAGCATTTT

v_gene: TRBV10-3
abundance: large
j_gene: TRBJ2-7
d_gene: NA
CDR3aa: CAISENGPDEQYF
CDR3nt: TGTGCCATCAGTGAAAATGGTCCGGACGAGCAGTACTTC

v_gene: TRBV27
abundance: NA
j_gene: TRBJ2-3
d_gene: TRBD1
CDR3aa: CASSLGDRALDTQYF
CDR3nt: TGTGCCAGCAGTTTGGGGGACAGGGCGCTAGATACGCAGTATTTT

v_gene: TRBV15
abundance: NA
j_gene: TRBJ1-5
d_gene: NA
CDR3aa: CATSREVGALNQPQHF
CDR3nt: TGTGCCACCAGCAGAGAGGTGGGGGCTTTGAATCAGCCCCAGCATTTT

v_gene: TRBV29-1
abundance: NA
j_gene: TRBJ1-2
d_gene: NA
CDR3aa: CSVGREDYGYTF
CDR3nt: TGCAGCGTTGGCAGGGAAGACTATGGCTACACCTTC

v_gene: TRBV4-2
abundance: NA
j_gene: TRBJ2-7
d_gene: TRBD2
CDR3aa: CASSPIAGSSYEQYF
CDR3nt: TGTGCCAGCAGCCCAATAGCGGGCAGCTCCTACGAGCAGTACTTC

v_gene: TRBV7-9
abundance: NA
j_gene: TRBJ1-2
d_gene: NA
CDR3aa: CASRYQEDGYTF
CDR3nt: TGTGCCAGCAGATACCAGGAGGATGGCTACACCTTC

v_gene: TRBV28
abundance: NA
j_gene: TRBJ1-1
d_gene: NA
CDR3aa: CASSLSASTEAFF
CDR3nt: TGTGCCAGCAGTTTAAGTGCGAGCACTGAAGCTTTCTTT

v_gene: TRBV27
abundance: once
j_gene: TRBJ1-1
d_gene: NA
CDR3aa: CASSLLGAAEAFF
CDR3nt: TGTGCCAGCAGTTTACTGGGGGCCGCCGAAGCTTTCTTT

v_gene: TRBV28
abundance: NA
j_gene: TRBJ2-2
d_gene: TRBD1
CDR3aa: CASSFDRDDGELFF
CDR3nt: TGTGCCAGCAGTTTTGACAGGGACGACGGGGAGCTGTTTTTT

v_gene: TRBV5-4
abundance: NA
j_gene: TRBJ2-3
d_gene: TRBD2
CDR3aa: CASSLLGLAGEGTQYF
CDR3nt: TGTGCCAGCAGCCTACTGGGACTAGCGGGAGAGGGTACGCAGTATTTT

v_gene: TRBV27
abundance: NA
j_gene: TRBJ2-7
d_gene: NA
CDR3aa: CASSLWAGDPYEQYF
CDR3nt: TGTGCCAGCAGTTTGTGGGCAGGGGATCCCTACGAGCAGTACTTC

v_gene: TRBV7-2
abundance: large
j_gene: TRBJ2-1
d_gene: TRBD2
CDR3aa: CASSPQAGGHYNEQFF
CDR3nt: TGTGCCAGCAGCCCTCAAGCGGGAGGGCACTACAATGAGCAGTTCTTC

v_gene: TRBV19
abundance: NA
j_gene: TRBJ1-2
d_gene: TRBD1
CDR3aa: CASSIYQGADYGYTF
CDR3nt: TGTGCCAGTAGTATTTATCAGGGGGCGGACTATGGCTACACCTTC

v_gene: TRBV5-4
abundance: NA
j_gene: TRBJ2-1
d_gene: NA
CDR3aa: CASSLAGAEQFF
CDR3nt: TGTGCCAGCAGCTTGGCAGGGGCCGAGCAGTTCTTC

v_gene: TRBV19
abundance: NA
j_gene: TRBJ2-7
d_gene: TRBD2
CDR3aa: CASSIAHPGTSGAPRVRYEQYF
CDR3nt: TGTGCCAGTAGTATAGCCCATCCGGGGACTAGCGGGGCTCCTCGGGTGAGATACGAGCAGTACTTC

v_gene: TRBV5-1
abundance: NA
j_gene: TRBJ1-1
d_gene: NA
CDR3aa: CASSSRGFTEAFF
CDR3nt: TGCGCCAGCAGCTCTAGGGGGTTCACTGAAGCTTTCTTT

v_gene: TRBV27
abundance: NA
j_gene: TRBJ2-3
d_gene: NA
CDR3aa: CASSFLLTDTQYF
CDR3nt: TGTGCCAGCAGTTTCCTCCTCACAGATACGCAGTATTTT

v_gene: TRBV5-6
abundance: NA
j_gene: TRBJ2-2
d_gene: TRBD1
CDR3aa: CASSLGTGFLAGELFF
CDR3nt: TGTGCCAGCAGCTTGGGGACAGGGTTTCTCGCCGGGGAGCTGTTTTTT

v_gene: TRBV11-2
abundance: NA
j_gene: TRBJ2-1
d_gene: NA
CDR3aa: CASSSDVSSYNEQFF
CDR3nt: TGTGCCAGCAGCTCAGACGTGAGCTCCTACAATGAGCAGTTCTTC

v_gene: TRBV29-1
abundance: NA
j_gene: TRBJ2-2
d_gene: TRBD2
CDR3aa: CSVELGRGDTGELFF
CDR3nt: TGCAGCGTTGAACTGGGTCGGGGGGACACCGGGGAGCTGTTTTTT

v_gene: TRBV16
abundance: NA
j_gene: TRBJ2-7
d_gene: NA
CDR3aa: CASSPVEGEQYF
CDR3nt: TGTGCCAGCAGCCCGGTGGAGGGTGAGCAGTACTTC

v_gene: TRBV9
abundance: NA
j_gene: TRBJ1-4
d_gene: TRBD1
CDR3aa: CASSPGTGVEKLFF
CDR3nt: TGTGCCAGCAGCCCCGGGACAGGGGTAGAAAAACTGTTTTTT

v_gene: TRBV6-5
abundance: NA
j_gene: TRBJ1-2
d_gene: NA
CDR3aa: CASSGPGLNYGYTF
CDR3nt: TGTGCCAGCAGTGGTCCGGGACTCAACTATGGCTACACCTTC

v_gene: TRBV5-4
abundance: NA
j_gene: TRBJ2-3
d_gene: TRBD2
CDR3aa: CATGLAGGPADTQYF
CDR3nt: TGTGCCACTGGACTAGCGGGAGGGCCGGCAGATACGCAGTATTTT

v_gene: TRBV9
abundance: once
j_gene: TRBJ1-5
d_gene: NA
CDR3aa: CASSVDSSNQPQHF
CDR3nt: TGTGCCAGCAGCGTTGACAGTAGCAATCAGCCCCAGCATTTT

v_gene: TRBV29-1
abundance: few
j_gene: TRBJ1-1
d_gene: TRBD1
CDR3aa: CSANRGNTEAFF
CDR3nt: TGCAGCGCCAACAGGGGAAACACTGAAGCTTTCTTT

v_gene: TRBV7-9
abundance: NA
j_gene: TRBJ2-7
d_gene: TRBD2
CDR3aa: CASSGGVAGGNTYEQYF
CDR3nt: TGTGCCAGCAGCGGAGGCGTAGCGGGAGGGAACACCTACGAGCAGTACTTC

v_gene: TRBV27
abundance: NA
j_gene: TRBJ2-3
d_gene: TRBD2
CDR3aa: CASSASGGSDTQYF
CDR3nt: TGTGCCAGCAGTGCTAGCGGGGGTTCGGATACGCAGTATTTT

v_gene: TRBV6-6
abundance: NA
j_gene: TRBJ1-1
d_gene: TRBD1
CDR3aa: CASNPGQSTEAFF
CDR3nt: TGTGCCAGCAATCCGGGACAGAGTACCGAAGCTTTCTTT

v_gene: TRBV30
abundance: NA
j_gene: TRBJ1-2
d_gene: TRBD1
CDR3aa: CVWKRGQGFGYGYTF
CDR3nt: TGTGTCTGGAAGAGGGGACAGGGCTTTGGCTATGGCTACACCTTC

v_gene: TRBV7-2
abundance: NA
j_gene: TRBJ1-1
d_gene: NA
CDR3aa: CASSPPVTVNTEAFF
CDR3nt: TGTGCCAGCAGCCCCCCCGTTACAGTGAACACTGAAGCTTTCTTT

v_gene: TRBV19
abundance: NA
j_gene: TRBJ2-3
d_gene: TRBD1
CDR3aa: CASSMGGQGTDTQYF
CDR3nt: TGTGCCAGTAGTATGGGTGGACAGGGCACAGATACGCAGTATTTT

v_gene: TRBV29-1
abundance: NA
j_gene: TRBJ1-4
d_gene: TRBD1
CDR3aa: CSVNRQGYNEKLFF
CDR3nt: TGCAGCGTTAACAGACAGGGATATAATGAAAAACTGTTTTTT

v_gene: TRBV5-4
abundance: NA
j_gene: TRBJ1-2
d_gene: NA
CDR3aa: CASRLGEGPYGYTF
CDR3nt: TGTGCCAGCAGACTAGGTGAAGGGCCCTATGGCTACACCTTC

v_gene: TRBV5-1
abundance: NA
j_gene: TRBJ2-7
d_gene: NA
CDR3aa: CASSLGASTSYEQYF
CDR3nt: TGCGCCAGCAGCCTTGGAGCGAGCACCTCCTACGAGCAGTACTTC

v_gene: TRBV27
abundance: NA
j_gene: TRBJ1-5
d_gene: NA
CDR3aa: CASSPRGSYQPQHF
CDR3nt: TGTGCCAGCAGTCCCCGCGGCAGCTATCAGCCCCAGCATTTT

v_gene: TRBV7-2
abundance: NA
j_gene: TRBJ2-3
d_gene: TRBD2
CDR3aa: CASSLGPTSGREGDTQYF
CDR3nt: TGTGCCAGCAGCTTAGGGCCAACTAGCGGGAGGGAGGGAGATACGCAGTATTTT

v_gene: TRBV6-5
abundance: few
j_gene: TRBJ1-2
d_gene: TRBD1
CDR3aa: CASSSGTGPYGYTF
CDR3nt: TGTGCCAGCAGCTCCGGGACAGGGCCGTACGGCTACACCTTC

v_gene: TRBV28
abundance: once
j_gene: TRBJ1-1
d_gene: NA
CDR3aa: CASSLWSGRNTEAFF
CDR3nt: TGTGCCAGCAGTTTATGGTCTGGTAGGAACACTGAAGCTTTCTTT

v_gene: TRBV27
abundance: NA
j_gene: TRBJ2-7
d_gene: NA
CDR3aa: CASGPTKVSGLPYEQYF
CDR3nt: TGTGCCAGCGGCCCGACTAAGGTTAGCGGACTACCCTACGAGCAGTACTTC

v_gene: TRBV6-5
abundance: few
j_gene: TRBJ1-1
d_gene: NA
CDR3aa: CASSTSGTEAFF
CDR3nt: TGTGCCAGCAGCACCAGCGGGACGGAAGCTTTCTTT